This T cell receptor beta chain was obtained from a study of shared clonotypes between healthy human individuals. As regards this clone: What it binds is unknown.

Losses at the gene ends were 3 bases for V and 7 bases for J; bases not matched to a gene: 11. Germline V gene lookup returns CDR1 MGHDK and CDR2 SYGVNS. This CDR3 region has 17 residues. Findings and limits, study-wide: Tissues were not sampled, only blood, and their repertoires likely differ.

This table comes from immunoSEQ multiplex PCR, and its TCRdb copy is limited to in-frame clones, with some not included. Of millions of clones listed, approximately 95% were seen once; the top ten hold 0.39%. This TCR derives from a man aged 18 to 30 in good health. Some clones in this sample may be carry-over from other donors' samples. The chain links TRBV25-1 to TRBJ2-2, with TRBD2 identical over 10 bases. Sequenced material: naive CD4+ T cells from PBMCs. Regarding subset: CD45RA+ positively selected. In DNA form, the CDR3 reads TGTGCCAGCAGTGACAACCGTCAGCGGGAGGGCCGCGGGGAGCTGTTTTTT. Translating it yields CASSDNRQREGRGELFF.